This record looks at one T cell receptor (beta chain) sequence and its context. Its antigen is undetermined. This specimen belongs to a study of cytomegalovirus exposure and HLA in healthy donors. Both 60 Vbeta primers and 13 Jbeta primers went into the PCR. Clones were sequenced by immunoSEQ multiplex PCR, and TCRdb holds only the in-frame ones, with some missing. The sample lists some 120,000 clones; 60% to 85% were seen once. Per the germline V gene, CDR1 is LNHDA and CDR2 is SQIVND (reference sequence). Trimming shortened V by 5 bases and J by 2 bases, and 13 bases separated the two germline ends. The CDR3 spans 15 residues. Findings and caveats of the study: Common viral pathogens seemed, in a later analysis, to connect with several of the most significant clusters. Usually a TCR sequence was rare, but some public TCRs were found in many donors.

The gene calls are TRBV19 and TRBJ2-1; D unresolved. Sequenced input: PBMCs. The TCR originated in a female donor in good health and CMV-seronegative. CDR3 nucleotide sequence: TGTGCCAGTAGTCCGTTAGCAGTCCCCTACAATGAGCAGTTCTTC. Translating it yields CASSPLAVPYNEQFF.